Below are 15 T cell receptor beta chains sequenced from a single sample in a study of cytomegalovirus exposure and HLA in healthy donors. Vbeta (60) and Jbeta (13) primers were used in the PCR. Method: immunoSEQ multiplex PCR; TCRdb's copy keeps in-frame clones and lacks some. Here the sample spans about 36,000 clones, more than 60% being singletons. Source material: PBMCs. The receptors shown here come from a man aged 25 to 40 in good health and CMV-seronegative.

The rearrangement uses TRBV7-8 and TRBJ2-7; TRBD1 might be the D (6 bases). This CDR3 region has 14 residues. The V gene's germline CDR1 is SGHVS and CDR2 FQNEAQ. V lost 5 bases and J lost 4, with 15 bases in between. CDR3 sequence: CASSRDRLDYEQYF. CDR3 bases: TGTGCCAGCAGCCGCGACAGGTTAGATTACGAGCAGTACTTC.

This clone occurred once. The chain carries TRBV7-9 and TRBJ2-5; 12 bases are a match to TRBD2. Germline trimming cut 3 bases from V and 5 bases from J; bases unmatched to any gene: 7. The germline V gene has CDR1 SEHNR and CDR2 FQNEAQ (reference sequence). The CDR3 runs 16 residues. The CDR3 region has the DNA TGTGCCAGCAGCTTTCCTAGCGGGAGGGCGGTGGAGACCCAGTACTTC. Translating it yields CASSFPSGRAVETQYF.

This chain connects TRBV7-2 to TRBJ1-6; D gene uncertain. Germline lookup yields CDR1 SGHTA and CDR2 FQGNSA. The CDR3 spans 12 residues. The V end was cut by 5 bases, the J end by 7 bases, with 6 bases between. As DNA, the CDR3 is TGTGCCAGCAGCCGCAGGAATTCACCCCTCCACTTT. Translated, it gives CASSRRNSPLHF. Complete variable domain (other parts from reference TRBV7-2 and TRBJ1-6): GAGVSQSPSNKVTEKGKDVELRCDPISGHTALYWYRQSLGQGLEFLIYFQGNSAPDKSGLPSDRFSAERTGGSVSTLTIQRTQQEDSAVYLCASSRRNSPLHFGNGTRLTVT.

The chain couples TRBV7-9 to TRBJ2-3, with TRBD2 matching over 11 bases. The CDR3 is 15 amino acids. Looked up from germline, CDR1 is SEHNR and CDR2 is FQNEAQ (reference sequence). With V trimmed by 3 bases and J by 5 bases, 4 bases remained unmatched. The CDR3 reads CASSLIAGGGDTQYF. The CDR3 nucleotides read TGTGCCAGCAGCTTGATAGCGGGAGGGGGAGATACGCAGTATTTT.

This clone was seen only a few times. The chain recombines TRBV9 with TRBJ2-3; no reliable D call. Germline V CDR1 and CDR2: SGDLS, YYNGEE. Trimming stripped 0 bases from V and 3 bases from J, with 11 bases between. The CDR3 runs to 15 residues. In nucleotides, the CDR3 is TGTGCCAGCAGCGTAGGAGTAATGAGGACAGATACGCAGTATTTT. Its translation is CASSVGVMRTDTQYF.

The V call is TRBV7-6, the J call TRBJ2-1, with 8 bases matching TRBD1. Germline assignment: CDR1 SGHVS and CDR2 FNYEAQ. J gave up 6 bases and V 5 bases, and 6 bases lay outside the gene matches. This CDR3 has 14 amino acids. DNA for the CDR3: TGTGCCAGCAGCCGGACAGGGTCAGGCAATGAGCAGTTCTTC. It codes for CASSRTGSGNEQFF.

This chain joins TRBV2 and TRBJ1-1; D is unclear. Trimming took off 7 bases at V and 3 bases at J, with 6 bases between the two ends. In germline, CDR1 is SNHLY, CDR2 FYNNEI. The CDR3 runs 11 residues. For the CDR3, the DNA is TGTGCCAGCATCCAGGACACTGAAGCTTTCTTT. The encoded protein is CASIQDTEAFF. Full variable domain (missing parts from reference TRBV2 and TRBJ1-1): EPEVTQTPSHQVTQMGQEVILRCVPISNHLYFYWYRQILGQKVEFLVSFYNNEISEKSEIFDDQFSVERPDGSNFTLKIRSTKLEDSAMYFCASIQDTEAFFGQGTRLTVV.

This clone was found a few times. This chain links TRBV11-2 with TRBJ1-4; D unresolved. Trimming cost V 6 bases and J 8 bases, with 13 bases left between them. This CDR3 is 13 amino acids long. Germline lookup yields CDR1 SGHAT and CDR2 FQNNGV. In nucleotides, the CDR3 is TGTGCCAGCAGTCCTACGCCGGGGGAAAAACTGTTTTTT. Residues: CASSPTPGEKLFF. Combining the CDR3 with reference TRBV11-2 and TRBJ1-4 gives the whole variable domain EAGVAQSPRYKIIEKRQSVAFWCNPISGHATLYWYQQILGQGPKLLIQFQNNGVVDDSQLPKDRFSAERLKGVDSTLKIQPAKLEDSAVYLCASSPTPGEKLFFGSGTQLSVL.

The chain combines TRBV6-1 with TRBJ1-1, with D hard to call. This CDR3 has 15 amino acids. V was cut by 5 bases and J by 1 base, with 14 bases left in between. Looked up from germline, CDR1 is MNHNS and CDR2 is SASEGT. The CDR3 is CASSIPDTSNTEAFF. The CDR3 region has the DNA TGTGCCAGCAGTATCCCCGACACCTCGAACACTGAAGCTTTCTTT.

This chain connects TRBV6-5 to TRBJ1-2; 9 bases fit TRBD1. J was trimmed by 2 bases and V by 7 bases; bases with no gene match: 8. CDR1 and CDR2 from the germline V gene are MNHEY and SVGAGI. The CDR3 sequence is 15 residues long. CDR3 coding DNA: TGTGCCAGCAAAGACAGGGGGAAAAGGAACTATGGCTACACCTTC. Amino acid sequence: CASKDRGKRNYGYTF.

In its sample, this clone was seen a few times. The rearrangement links TRBV6-5 to TRBJ1-4; TRBD1 is a possible D gene (5 bases). CDR1 and CDR2 (germline): MNHEY, SVGAGI. The CDR3 extends over 15 amino acids. Trimming left V 6 bases short and J 3 bases short, with 14 bases between. The CDR3 DNA reads TGTGCCAGCAGCCGGACAATCGGACCTAATGAAAAACTGTTTTTT. This sequence encodes CASSRTIGPNEKLFF.

The chain couples TRBV29-1 to TRBJ2-3; 9 bases are shared with TRBD1. The J segment lost 4 bases and the V segment lost 8 bases, leaving 10 bases of the junction unmatched. The CDR3 extends over 14 amino acids. Looked up from germline, CDR1 is SQVTM and CDR2 is ANQGSEA. CDR3: CSSEQGAGADTQYF. The CDR3, as DNA: TGCAGCTCAGAACAGGGGGCTGGGGCAGATACGCAGTATTTT.

The rearrangement joins TRBV25-1 to TRBJ1-2; no clear D. The CDR3 is 12 amino acids. The germline V gene encodes CDR1 MGHDK and CDR2 SYGVNS. V shed 2 bases and J shed 8 bases, with 9 bases lying between them. This CDR3 reads CASSEQVRGYTF. The CDR3 coding sequence is TGTGCCAGCAGTGAACAGGTTCGGGGCTACACCTTC.

This chain connects TRBV29-1 to TRBJ1-2; no definite D call. The germline V and J ends were trimmed by 7 bases and 4 bases, with 16 bases remaining between them. Germline V gene sequence: CDR1 SQVTM, CDR2 ANQGSEA. The CDR3 loop spans 13 amino acids. The CDR3 DNA reads as TGCAGCGCTCAAGCAGGTGTAATCTATGGCTACACCTTC. Its translation: CSAQAGVIYGYTF.

The chain links TRBV14 to TRBJ2-1; 9 positions agree with TRBD2. The length of the CDR3 is 20 residues. The ends lost 4 bases at V and 0 bases at J; junction bases unmatched: 16. Germline V gives CDR1 SGHDN, CDR2 FVKESK. The CDR3 DNA reads as TGTGCCAGCAGCCGTACAAGGGAAGCGGGGGGCTCGAGCTCCTACAATGAGCAGTTCTTC. This codes for CASSRTREAGGSSSYNEQFF.